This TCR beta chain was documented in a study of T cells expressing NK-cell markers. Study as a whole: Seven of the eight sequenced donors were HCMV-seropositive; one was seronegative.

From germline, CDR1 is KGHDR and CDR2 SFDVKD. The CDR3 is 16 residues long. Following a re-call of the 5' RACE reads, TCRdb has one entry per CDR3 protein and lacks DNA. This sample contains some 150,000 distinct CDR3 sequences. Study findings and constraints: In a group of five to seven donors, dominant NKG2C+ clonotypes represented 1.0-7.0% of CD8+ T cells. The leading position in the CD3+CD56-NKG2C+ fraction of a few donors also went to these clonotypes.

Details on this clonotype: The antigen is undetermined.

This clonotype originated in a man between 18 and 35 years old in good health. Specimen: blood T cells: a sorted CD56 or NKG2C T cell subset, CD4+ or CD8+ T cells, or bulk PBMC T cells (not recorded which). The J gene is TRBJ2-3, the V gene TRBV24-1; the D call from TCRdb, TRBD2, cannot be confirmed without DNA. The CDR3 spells CATSGVAGESTDTQYF.